This T cell receptor (beta chain) was obtained from a study of cytomegalovirus exposure and HLA in healthy donors. Study at large: From HLA-typed donors, an early data release held around 80 million unique TCRs.

PCR was performed using 60 Vbeta and 13 Jbeta primers. Measured with immunoSEQ multiplex PCR; TCRdb has only the in-frame clones, and not every one. This sample has 180,000 or so clones, with around 79% found just once. Germline values: CDR1 SGHNT, CDR2 YENEEA. V dropped 3 bases and J dropped 3; count of bases not matched to a gene: 5. The CDR3 covers 14 residues. The receptor was isolated from a middle-aged man in good health and CMV-seropositive. This chain connects TRBV11-3 to TRBJ2-7, with 7 bases matching TRBD1. Sample: PBMCs. The CDR3 DNA sequence: TGTGCCAGCAGCTTTCCGGCAGGGGGCTACGAGCAGTACTTC. Translated: CASSFPAGGYEQYF.